This T cell receptor beta chain was identified during a study of blood T cells in healthy people across ages. In the case of this clonotype: Its antigen remains unidentified. One end of the junction does not line up with germline, which may come from a read error.

This CDR3 is built from 16 residues. Germline CDR1 reads SGDLS; CDR2 reads YYNGEE. Study-wide results and limits: PBMC samples, being unsorted, prevented any conclusive comparison of naive and antigen-experienced cells.

A sample-barcoded 5' primer and a J-beta primer mix were used in a second PCR of about 6 to 12 cycles. In TCRdb, the 5' RACE reads were re-called with MiXCR into one record per CDR3 protein. The top ten clones hold approximately 4.1% of a sample with 1.5 million or so distinct CDR3 sequences, roughly 43% of them seen once. The genes are TRBV9 and TRBJ1-6; possibly TRBD1 for D (5 bases). The sequence was obtained from a woman aged 18 to 35 in good health. The specimen sequenced was blood. The CDR3 loop is CASSVAGDPYNSPPHF. CDR3 bases: TGTGCCAGCAGCGTAGCGGGGGACCCCTATAATTCACCCCCCCACTTT.